What follows are 14 T cell receptor beta chains derived from one specimen sequenced in a study of T-cell memory formation after mild COVID-19. TCRdb re-analysed the 5' RACE reads in MiXCR, keeping a single row per CDR3 protein. This table has about 420,000 distinct CDR3 sequences, under 25% appearing once. The sequenced sample was PBMCs or a T cell subset sorted from them (not recorded which). The source is an adult woman who had mild COVID-19 (a few samples of this study predate the infection). Cell type and time point are not known.

This rearrangement joins TRBV27 to TRBJ2-5; TRBD1 might be the D (7 bases). The CDR3 runs 16 residues. Germline V gene data show CDR1 as MNHEY and CDR2 as SMNVEV (reference sequence). Trimming left V 2 bases short and J 4 bases short, with 17 bases between. In nucleotides, the CDR3 is TGTGCCAGCAGTTTAGCCCCGGTGCAGGGGGGAGAGACCCAGTACTTC. Its protein is CASSLAPVQGGETQYF.

This chain connects TRBV6-6 to TRBJ2-6; unclear D gene. CDR1 and CDR2 from the germline V gene are MNHNY and SVGAGI (reference sequence). V was cut by 5 bases and J by 0 bases, with 8 bases left in between. The CDR3 runs 15 residues. DNA of the CDR3: TGTGCCAGCAGTCCGCAGATCTCTGGGGCCAACGTCCTGACTTTC. This translates into CASSPQISGANVLTF.

V gene TRBV30 combines with J gene TRBJ2-7, with 7 bases that match TRBD1. Germline-derived CDR1 and CDR2 are GTSNPN and SVGIG (reference sequence). This CDR3 has 14 amino acids. Trimming cost V 3 bases and J 2 bases; bases outside gene matches: 7. CDR3 in amino acids: CAWRTGTVTYEQYF. The CDR3 DNA sequence: TGTGCCTGGAGGACAGGGACAGTAACCTACGAGCAGTACTTC.

The genes are TRBV13 and TRBJ1-1; 12 bases are shared with TRBD1. The V gene's germline CDR1 is PRHDT and CDR2 FYEKMQ (reference sequence). The CDR3 is 17 amino acids. The J segment lost 1 base and the V segment lost 7 bases, leaving 10 bases of the junction unmatched. The CDR3 DNA follows: TGTGCCAGCATCCCAGGAGGGACAGGGGGCGCGAACACTGAAGCTTTCTTT. Its protein is CASIPGGTGGANTEAFF.

This clonotype was seen more than once but under ten times. The chain has TRBV7-9 and TRBJ2-3, with 9 nucleotides matching TRBD2. CDR3 length: 18 residues. CDR1 SEHNR and CDR2 FQNEAQ come from the germline V gene (reference sequence). V was clipped by 6 bases and J by 1 base; unmatched bases: 14. The DNA of the CDR3 is TGTGCCAGCAGTCCACGACTAGCGGCCCATAGGGGCACAGATACGCAGTATTTT. Its protein is CASSPRLAAHRGTDTQYF.

This clonotype was seen only a few times. The rearrangement uses TRBV29-1 and TRBJ2-7, with 11 bases that match TRBD1. CDR3 size: 13 residues. Germline V CDR1 and CDR2: SQVTM, ANQGSEA. V was pared by 6 bases and J by 3 bases, with 4 bases of the junction left unmatched. CDR3 amino acids: CSVEGQGDYEQYF. Here the CDR3 DNA reads TGCAGCGTGGAGGGACAGGGGGACTACGAGCAGTACTTC.

The chain uses TRBV7-3 and TRBJ2-1; TRBD1 aligns across 9 bases. The V segment lost 5 bases and the J segment 7 bases; nucleotides outside the gene matches: 9. The CDR3 runs to 15 residues. Germline V lookup: CDR1 SGHTA, CDR2 FQGTGA. CDR3 coding DNA: TGTGCCAGCAGCCCGACAGGGGGGGCCCCAAATGAGCAGTTCTTC. Translation: CASSPTGGAPNEQFF. Complete variable domain (other parts from reference TRBV7-3 and TRBJ2-1): GAGVSQTPSNKVTEKGKYVELRCDPISGHTALYWYRQSLGQGPEFLIYFQGTGAADDSGLPNDRFFAVRPEGSVSTLKIQRTERGDSAVYLCASSPTGGAPNEQFFGPGTRLTVL.

In its sample, this clonotype was seen a few times. This chain connects TRBV5-4 to TRBJ2-2, with D perhaps matching TRBD2 (6 bases). The CDR3 is 13 amino acids. V shed 3 bases and J shed 4 bases, with 7 bases lying between them. CDR1 is SGHNT, CDR2 YYREEE, per germline (reference sequence). The DNA for the CDR3 is TGTGCCAGCAGCTGGGGGGTCACCGGGGAGCTGTTTTTT. It translates to CASSWGVTGELFF.

The chain combines TRBV7-3 with TRBJ2-5; weak D call: TRBD2 (5 bases). Germline V lookup: CDR1 SGHTA, CDR2 FQGTGA. Trimming shortened V by 4 bases and J by 7 bases, and 13 bases separated the two germline ends. This CDR3 has 13 residues. CDR3 sequence reads: CASSSLDSGTQYF. The DNA for the CDR3 is TGTGCCAGCAGCTCACTAGATTCCGGGACCCAGTACTTC.

This clonotype was seen a few times. This chain connects TRBV12-3 or TRBV12-4 to TRBJ2-1; no firm D call. This CDR3 spans 12 amino acids. Trimming took 4 bases from V and 6 from J, leaving 7 bases between them. For the CDR3, the DNA is TGTGCCAGCAGTTCCCGGCTCAATGAGCAGTTCTTC. Its translation is CASSSRLNEQFF.

In this sample, this clonotype turned up a few times. This rearrangement joins TRBV5-1 to TRBJ2-5; possible D gene TRBD1, 6 bases. V lost 4 bases and J 3 bases, leaving 13 bases between the germline ends. Germline V gene lookup returns CDR1 SGHRS and CDR2 YFSETQ. The CDR3 length is 14 residues. CDR3 nucleotides: TGCGCCAGCAGCGGCCGGGACACCGAAGAGACCCAGTACTTC. Amino acids: CASSGRDTEETQYF.

This clonotype was recorded a few times. The chain couples TRBV5-6 to TRBJ2-1; possible D gene TRBD2, 6 bases. Germline V lookup: CDR1 SGHDT, CDR2 YYEEEE. The CDR3 consists of 13 residues. Trimming took off 2 bases at V and 5 bases at J, with 8 bases between the two ends. CDR3 residues: CASSFGGDNEQFF. CDR3 sequence (DNA): TGTGCCAGCAGCTTTGGAGGGGACAATGAGCAGTTCTTC.

V gene TRBV28 combines with J gene TRBJ2-3; the D gene could be TRBD1 or TRBD2 (5 bases each). This CDR3 contains 18 residues. Germline lookup yields CDR1 MDHEN and CDR2 SYDVKM. Trimming took 3 bases from V and 4 from J, leaving 23 bases between them. The CDR3 loop reads CASSFWAGTSPSPDTQYF. CDR3 nucleotide sequence: TGTGCCAGCAGTTTTTGGGCAGGGACGAGCCCTTCGCCAGATACGCAGTATTTT.

The chain links TRBV29-1 to TRBJ1-1; no definite D call. V shed 7 bases and J shed 3 bases, with 9 bases lying between them. The CDR3 runs 11 residues. Germline V gene sequence: CDR1 SQVTM, CDR2 ANQGSEA. CDR3 DNA sequence: TGCAGCGGTACAACAGACACTGAAGCTTTCTTT. It is translated as CSGTTDTEAFF.